What follows is one T cell receptor (beta chain) and its context. The sample holds a few counts of this clonotype. This receptor's antigen is unknown. No much larger clone exists at a distance of one base, and base qualities are not known. The library relied on 5' RACE. Sequenced on an Illumina HiSeq 2500. A second PCR of about 7 to 12 cycles was run with a J-beta primer mix and a sample-barcoded 5' primer. Each TCR beta cDNA molecule received a unique molecular identifier from a template-switch 5' adaptor carrying 12 random nucleotides. At least 2.5 million CDR3-containing paired-end reads were obtained from each sample. All of the RNA was converted into first-strand cDNA using the Mint cDNA synthesis kit, with a TRBC-specific oligonucleotide serving as the primer. Following uracil-DNA glycosylase treatment, all cDNA underwent a first 18-cycle PCR with the universal primers M1SS and BC2_uni_R. The original methods were these. Normalization of each sample was performed by random selection of 1 million high-quality reads, each carrying a distinct molecular identifier. Instead of being binned into consensus sequences, reads that shared molecular identifiers were thrown out. MiTCR, with a Q25 quality threshold and the strictest error-elimination algorithm, was used for CDR3 identification, clonotype clustering and error correction. A nonparametric unseen species model with Euler transformation was used to estimate a lower bound on total TCR beta diversity. TCRdb reworked the public reads: Q25 trimming with fastp, MiXCR clone assembly, productive beta chains retained. Duplicate CDR3 protein sequences are folded into a single record with the most common DNA and genes. In this record, the V and J calls reflect TCRdb's handling and not the investigators' own analysis. Present in this sample are fewer than 700,000 distinct CDR3 sequences, over 40% of which were seen just once. The ten largest clones represent roughly 30% of the sample.

This record comes from a study of blood T cells in healthy people across ages (dated by TCRdb to between 2014 and 2017). Regarding the research as a whole: In model experiments, roughly one uniquely barcoded TCR beta cDNA molecule per two T cells was captured by template switching. The study measured age-related changes in TCR beta repertoire diversity using deep sequencing normalized with unique cDNA molecular identifiers. The donors were divided into four age groups: young (average around 15 years), middle-aged (around 41), aged (about 62) and long-lived (82). To avoid experimental bias, donors of different ages were distributed randomly across sequencing lanes. For two donors (one aged 18 to 29 and one aged 80 or older), the study analyzed two additional independent replicas of 1 million unique cDNA reads from the same blood draw. What the authors observed across the whole study: Bulk unsorted PBMC profiling prevented conclusive comparison of naive and antigen-experienced compartments. Observed TCR beta diversity per million T cells fell roughly linearly with age, and a significant reduction was already apparent by age around 40. Because donor CMV infection status was unknown, age-related changes in expanded clonotypes were potentially confounded. Estimates of total diversity from one million sequenced T cells were regarded as lower bounds and underestimates. There was a strong correlation between observed TCR beta diversity and the percentage of naive T cells measured by flow cytometry. Compared with the aged group, more naive CD4+ T cells, fewer expanded clones and increased TCR diversity were shown by the long-lived group, suggesting age selection.

Trimming accounts for 3 bases at V and 9 bases at J, while the number of junction bases matched to no gene is 8. Its CDR3 holds 14 amino acids, cysteine through phenylalanine. Here the CDR3 DNA is all that survives: 42 bases in frame from base 1. Per the germline V gene, MDHEN is the CDR1 and SYDVKM is the CDR2. The approximately 39 donors, aged about 6 to 100 years, were systemically healthy Caucasian individuals from Russia. Each donor gave ten milliliters of peripheral blood, collected into EDTA-treated Vacutainer tubes. PBMCs were isolated by Ficoll-Paque density-gradient centrifugation, with at least 6 million obtained per sample. Trizol reagent was used to extract total RNA from PBMCs, with at least 5.5 micrograms per sample. For every donor, flow cytometry on a PBMC aliquot measured the percentage of naive CD45RAhigh/CD27high T cells.

Sequencing input: blood. Recombination linked TRBV28 to TRBJ2-7; the junction holds 10 bases that match TRBD2. The sequence came from an elderly man in good health. Read as DNA, the sequence is TGTGCCAGCAGTTTGTCTAGCGGGAGTATGTCGCAGTACTTC. The encoded protein is CASSLSSGSMSQYF. When the CDR3 is completed using the reference TRBV28 and TRBJ2-7 genes on either side, the full variable domain is DVKVTQSSRYLVKRTGEKVFLECVQDMDHENMFWYRQDPGLGLRLIYFSYDVKMKEKGDIPEGYSVSREKKERFSLILESASTNQTSMYLCASSLSSGSMSQYFGPGTRLTVT.